The 22 T cell receptor beta chains below all came from one sample that was sequenced in a study of beta chain features in type 1 diabetes. Study-wide findings and caveats: Type 1 diabetes patients had moderately but significantly shorter TCRB CDR3s in all four CD4+ subsets.

Their target antigens are unknown. Every bit of the isolated RNA underwent reverse transcription, so sequencing read expressed TCRB transcripts. Clones were read by immunoSEQ multiplex PCR, and TCRdb kept only the in-frame ones, dropping some. The sample lists some 280,000 clones, 13% to 15% seen once, with 0.017% in the top ten. Sequenced input: naive CD4+ T cells from blood. The receptors come from a man younger than 45 with type 1 diabetes.

The chain uses TRBV9 and TRBJ2-3; no reliable D call. V was trimmed by 2 bases and J by 3 bases, leaving 7 bases between them. From germline, CDR1 is SGDLS and CDR2 YYNGEE. The CDR3 extends over 13 amino acids. CDR3 nucleotides: TGTGCCAGCAGCGTGGCTCGAACAGATACGCAGTATTTT. This translates into CASSVARTDTQYF.

The sample holds a few counts of this clone. The chain recombines TRBV19 with TRBJ2-1; 8 nucleotides agree with TRBD1. Germline V lookup: CDR1 LNHDA, CDR2 SQIVND (reference sequence). CDR3 length: 14 amino acids. V trimming: 6 bases; J trimming: 9 bases; junction bases outside the gene matches: 10. The chain's CDR3 is CASSWTTGDGEQFF. The DNA of the CDR3 is TGTGCCAGTAGCTGGACGACAGGGGATGGTGAGCAGTTCTTC.

CDR3 loop: CASSSSRGDRVTGELFF. The CDR3 coding sequence is TGTGCCAGCAGTTCTTCACGCGGGGACAGGGTCACCGGGGAGCTGTTTTTT. The chain employs TRBV27 and TRBJ2-2, with 9 nucleotides matching TRBD1. Per the germline V gene, CDR1 is MNHEY and CDR2 is SMNVEV (reference sequence). The ends lost 4 bases at V and 4 bases at J; junction bases unmatched: 10. The length of the CDR3 is 17 residues.

V gene TRBV4-3 combines with J gene TRBJ2-7; 13 bases are a match to TRBD2. V was clipped by 3 bases and J by 5 bases; unmatched bases: 7. This CDR3 has 16 residues. CDR1 and CDR2 (germline): LGHNA, YSLEER. In nucleotides, the CDR3 is TGCGCCAGCAGCCAGGAAACCGGGACTAGCGGGAACGAGCAGTACTTC. Its protein is CASSQETGTSGNEQYF.

In this sample, this clone turned up a few times. In DNA, the CDR3 is TGTGCCAGCAGTTACTCGAAGGGGGACACAGATACGCAGTATTTT. Protein: CASSYSKGDTDTQYF. The chain joins TRBV6-6 to TRBJ2-3; a weak D match, TRBD1 (6 bases). Per the germline V gene, CDR1 is MNHNY and CDR2 is SVGAGI (reference sequence). The CDR3 extends over 15 amino acids. V lost 0 bases to trimming and J lost 2 bases, with 9 bases between them.

The chain is built from TRBV2 and TRBJ1-4, with D perhaps matching TRBD1 (6 bases). The V gene lost 4 bases and the J gene lost 1 base, with 10 bases spanning the gap. The CDR3 is made up of 15 amino acids. Germline V gene data show CDR1 as SNHLY and CDR2 as FYNNEI. This chain's CDR3 is CASSGHRETNEKLFF. The DNA for the CDR3 is TGTGCCAGCAGTGGGCACAGGGAAACTAATGAAAAACTGTTTTTT. Supplemented by reference TRBV2 and TRBJ1-4, the full variable domain reads EPEVTQTPSHQVTQMGQEVILRCVPISNHLYFYWYRQILGQKVEFLVSFYNNEISEKSEIFDDQFSVERPDGSNFTLKIRSTKLEDSAMYFCASSGHRETNEKLFFGSGTQLSVL.

This clone was recorded a few times. The sample holds other DNA sequences that translate to the same CDR3. The chain is built from TRBV5-1 and TRBJ2-5, with D possibly matching TRBD1 (6 bases). V was cut by 4 bases and J by 0 bases, with 10 bases left in between. Germline V gene data show CDR1 as SGHRS and CDR2 as YFSETQ. The CDR3 is made up of 14 amino acids. In nucleotides, the CDR3 is TGCGCCAGCAGCCCCGGGACAAACCAAGAGACCCAGTACTTC. Its protein product is CASSPGTNQETQYF.

The J gene is TRBJ2-2, the V gene TRBV6-6; perhaps TRBD2 as D (6 bases). The length of the CDR3 is 10 residues. Germline CDR1 and CDR2: MNHNY and SVGAGI (reference sequence). V gave up 11 bases and J gave up 6 bases, with 7 bases separating them. The CDR3 loop is CAGGAGELFF. CDR3 DNA: TGTGCCGGAGGGGCCGGGGAGCTGTTTTTT.

This clone showed up just a few times. Different DNA sequences within this sample yield the same CDR3. The chain employs TRBV7-2 and TRBJ2-1; D is perhaps TRBD2 (6 bases). The CDR3 covers 13 residues. Between the trimmed V and J ends, which lost 5 bases and 4 bases, there was a span of 9 bases. Germline CDR1 is SGHTA and CDR2 is FQGNSA. The CDR3 DNA follows: TGTGCCAGCAGCCCCGGGAGTTACAATGAGCAGTTCTTC. Translated, it gives CASSPGSYNEQFF.

This clone was detected a few times. The CDR3 DNA reads TGTGCCAGTGATAGCGGGAGGGCCGTCTTGAGGTTCTTC. It yields the protein CASDSGRAVLRFF. The J gene is TRBJ2-1, the V gene TRBV19, with TRBD2 identical over 11 bases. This CDR3 contains 13 residues. J was trimmed by 15 bases and V by 8 bases; bases with no gene match: 12. CDR1 is LNHDA and CDR2 is SQIVND in the germline V gene (reference sequence).

This chain uses TRBV5-1 with TRBJ2-5; D unclear. The length of the CDR3 is 13 residues. Germline loops: CDR1 SGHRS, CDR2 YFSETQ. Trimming took off 4 bases at V and 1 base at J, with 8 bases between the two ends. The CDR3 is CASSVAVQETQYF. The CDR3 nucleotides are TGCGCCAGCAGCGTAGCAGTCCAAGAGACCCAGTACTTC.

This clone was seen a few times. CDR3 loop: CASKLDRGWDQPQHF. The CDR3 bases are TGTGCCAGTAAGTTGGACAGGGGATGGGATCAGCCCCAGCATTTT. The gene calls are TRBV19 and TRBJ1-5, with 9 bases fitting TRBD1. V trimming: 7 bases; J trimming: 5 bases; junction bases outside the gene matches: 9. CDR1 LNHDA and CDR2 SQIVND come from the germline V gene (reference sequence). This CDR3 is built from 15 residues.

The chain has TRBV18 and TRBJ2-1, with D possibly matching TRBD2 (6 bases). V was shortened by 5 bases and J by 8 bases, with 19 bases between the two germline ends. CDR1 is KGHSH, CDR2 LQKENI, per germline. There are 15 residues in the CDR3. CDR3 protein: CASSSQSGPGDEQFF. In DNA form, the CDR3 reads TGTGCCAGCTCATCCCAATCGGGGCCGGGGGATGAGCAGTTCTTC.

The gene calls are TRBV7-2 and TRBJ1-2; D gene uncertain. There are 14 residues in the CDR3. Trimming pared 4 bases from V and 4 bases from J, leaving 13 bases between. Germline CDR1 reads SGHTA; CDR2 reads FQGNSA. The CDR3 DNA sequence: TGTGCCAGCAGCTACCAGACGGGTGGCTATGGCTACACCTTC. It encodes CASSYQTGGYGYTF.

This clone occurred a few times. The gene calls are TRBV7-2 and TRBJ1-5; D is possibly TRBD1 (5 bases). V gave up 6 bases and J gave up 3 bases, with 9 bases separating them. The CDR3 spans 13 residues. From germline, CDR1 is SGHTA and CDR2 FQGNSA. The CDR3 bases are TGTGCCAGCAGTCAGGGTTCCAATCAGCCCCAGCATTTT. Protein sequence: CASSQGSNQPQHF. Filled out from reference TRBV7-2 and TRBJ1-5, the complete variable domain reads GAGVSQSPSNKVTEKGKDVELRCDPISGHTALYWYRQSLGQGLEFLIYFQGNSAPDKSGLPSDRFSAERTGGSVSTLTIQRTQQEDSAVYLCASSQGSNQPQHFGDGTRLSIL.

The chain's CDR3 is CASRVGRGPYEQYF. The CDR3 region has the DNA TGTGCCAGCAGGGTCGGGCGGGGTCCCTACGAGCAGTACTTC. The chain recombines TRBV7-2 with TRBJ2-7; D possibly corresponds to TRBD2 (6 bases). This CDR3 has 14 amino acids. The V end lost 6 bases, the J end lost 2 bases, and 14 bases lay between the germline ends. The germline V gene has CDR1 SGHTA and CDR2 FQGNSA. Looking up the rest from reference TRBV7-2 and TRBJ2-7 gives the full variable domain: GAGVSQSPSNKVTEKGKDVELRCDPISGHTALYWYRQSLGQGLEFLIYFQGNSAPDKSGLPSDRFSAERTGGSVSTLTIQRTQQEDSAVYLCASRVGRGPYEQYFGPGTRLTVT.

A few counts support this clone. The rearrangement uses TRBV9 and TRBJ2-5; D gene unclear. The CDR3 contains 15 residues. The germline gives CDR1 SGDLS, CDR2 YYNGEE. The germline V and J ends were trimmed by 0 bases and 4 bases, with 13 bases remaining between them. The DNA of the CDR3 is TGTGCCAGCAGCGTAGGAGGTGAGCCTCCAGAGACCCAGTACTTC. Its protein is CASSVGGEPPETQYF.

The chain carries TRBV4-3 and TRBJ2-4; D is uncertain. This CDR3 has 15 amino acids. Germline V lookup: CDR1 LGHNA, CDR2 YSLEER. The V gene lost 1 base and the J gene lost 9 bases, with 16 bases spanning the gap. DNA for the CDR3: TGCGCCAGCAGCCAAGTGGTGACTTTGGAAGGCATTCAGTACTTC. Translating it yields CASSQVVTLEGIQYF.

The chain carries TRBV6-6 and TRBJ2-7, with 9 bases matching TRBD2. This CDR3 has 15 residues. The V gene's germline CDR1 is MNHNY and CDR2 SVGAGI (reference sequence). The ends lost 5 bases at V and 3 bases at J; junction bases unmatched: 8. The chain's CDR3 is CASSRSSGEGYEQYF. CDR3 nucleotides: TGTGCCAGCAGTCGATCTAGCGGGGAGGGCTACGAGCAGTACTTC.

DNA of the CDR3: TGTGCCAGCCTATCTAGAAACACCGGGGAGCTGTTTTTT. Translation gives CASLSRNTGELFF. The chain carries TRBV9 and TRBJ2-2, with D unresolved. Trimming removed 7 bases from V and 2 bases from J, with 9 bases in between. Looked up from germline, CDR1 is SGDLS and CDR2 is YYNGEE. The CDR3 length is 13 residues.

The chain combines TRBV4-3 with TRBJ2-3; tentative D call: TRBD2 (6 bases). Germline lookup yields CDR1 LGHNA and CDR2 YSLEER. CDR3 length equals 19 residues. The V and J ends lost 2 bases and 5 bases respectively, with 26 bases between them. The CDR3 DNA reads TGCGCCAGCAGCCAAAGTCCCTTCGCGGGACCACTCGAAATAGATACGCAGTATTTT. Amino acids: CASSQSPFAGPLEIDTQYF.

This sequence joins TRBV28 and TRBJ2-7; 9 bases match TRBD2. V shed 5 bases and J 3 bases; nucleotides not matched to a gene: 11. Germline V lookup: CDR1 MDHEN, CDR2 SYDVKM. This CDR3 contains 16 residues. The CDR3 DNA follows: TGTGCCAGCAGTCTGGCGGGAGGGCCTAAGGTCTACGAGCAGTACTTC. This encodes CASSLAGGPKVYEQYF.